This T cell receptor beta chain appears in the sequencing data of a study of T-cell reconstitution after alpha-beta-depleted transplantation in children. The length of the CDR3 is 12 residues. V was shortened by 6 bases and J by 14 bases, with 14 bases between the two germline ends. Preparation of the TCRbeta library involved a method that used unique molecular identifiers. In TCRdb, the PCR reads were re-called with MiXCR into one record per CDR3 protein. The sample has 350,000 to 400,000 distinct CDR3 sequences, less than 15% seen once. This TCR derives from a human donor who donated a stem cell graft to a child with Fanconi anemia. The genes are TRBV12-3 or TRBV12-4 and TRBJ1-6; D is ambiguous. The specimen was PBMCs, collected from the stem cell graft. CDR3 sequence reads: CASSRTLGTLHF. The CDR3 region has the DNA TGTGCCAGCAGCCGCACCCTAGGAACCCTCCACTTT.